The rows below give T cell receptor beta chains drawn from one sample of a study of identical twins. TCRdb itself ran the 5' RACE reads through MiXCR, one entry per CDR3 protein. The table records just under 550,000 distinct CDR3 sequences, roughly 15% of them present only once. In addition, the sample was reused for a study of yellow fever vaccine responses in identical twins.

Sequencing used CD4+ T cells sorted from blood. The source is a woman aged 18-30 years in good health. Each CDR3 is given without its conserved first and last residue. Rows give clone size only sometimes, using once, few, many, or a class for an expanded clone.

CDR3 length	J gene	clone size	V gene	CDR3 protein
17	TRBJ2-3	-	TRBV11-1	ASSLGMAVGYLGTDTQY
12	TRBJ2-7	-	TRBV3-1	ASSQDLVAYEQY
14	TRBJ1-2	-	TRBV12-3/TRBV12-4	ASTPGHRQGLDGYT
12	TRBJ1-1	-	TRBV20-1	SARVAGRGTEAF
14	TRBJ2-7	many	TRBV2	ASSGGTGTRYYEQY
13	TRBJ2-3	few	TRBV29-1	SVEGTSGRTDTQY
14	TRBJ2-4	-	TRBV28	ASSLSPPGGKNIQY
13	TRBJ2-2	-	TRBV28	ASTMASVNTGELF
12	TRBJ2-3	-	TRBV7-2	ASSLWDRAGAQY
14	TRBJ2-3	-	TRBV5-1	ASSTGLAGKVDTQY
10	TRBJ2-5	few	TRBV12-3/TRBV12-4	ASCLALETQY
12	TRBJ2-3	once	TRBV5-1	ASSLRGRSDTQY
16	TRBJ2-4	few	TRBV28	ASSPPQTGRGTKNIQY
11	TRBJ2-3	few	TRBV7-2	ASSLVTGDTQY
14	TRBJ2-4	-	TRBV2	ASRAPSGSSKNIQY
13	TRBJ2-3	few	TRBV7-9	ASSLVGSGTDTQY
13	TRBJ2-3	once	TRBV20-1	SAISMTSFSDTQY
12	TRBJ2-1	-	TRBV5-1	ATSERGNYNEQF
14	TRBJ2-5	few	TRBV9	ASSAGGLAGGETQY
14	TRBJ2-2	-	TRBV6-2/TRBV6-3	ASSHRGIWGTGELF
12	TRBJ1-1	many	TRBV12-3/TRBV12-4	ASSLSGRLIEAF
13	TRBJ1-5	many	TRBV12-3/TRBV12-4	ASSLGVNSNQPQH
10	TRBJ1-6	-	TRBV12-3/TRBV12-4	ASSLRFSPLH
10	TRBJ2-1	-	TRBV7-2	ASSPTRPEQF
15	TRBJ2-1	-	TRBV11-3	ASSLGLAEGAYNEQF
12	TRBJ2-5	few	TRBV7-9	ASSLVGAEETQY
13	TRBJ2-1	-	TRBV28	ASSLWTLLYNEQF
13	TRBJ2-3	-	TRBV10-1	ASSESPSGVDTQY